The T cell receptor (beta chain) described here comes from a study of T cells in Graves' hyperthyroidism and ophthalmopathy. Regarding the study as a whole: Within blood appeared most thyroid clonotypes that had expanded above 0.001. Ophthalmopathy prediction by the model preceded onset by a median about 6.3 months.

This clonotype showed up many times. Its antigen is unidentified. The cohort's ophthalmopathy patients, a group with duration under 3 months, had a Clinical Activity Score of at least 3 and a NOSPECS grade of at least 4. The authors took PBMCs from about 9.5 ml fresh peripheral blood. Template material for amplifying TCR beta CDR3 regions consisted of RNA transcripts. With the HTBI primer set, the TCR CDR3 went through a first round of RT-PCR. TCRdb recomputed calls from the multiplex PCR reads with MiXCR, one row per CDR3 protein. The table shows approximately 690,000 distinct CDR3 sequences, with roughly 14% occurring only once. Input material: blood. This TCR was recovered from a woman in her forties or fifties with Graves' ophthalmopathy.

This chain's CDR3 is CASRRTGLAVTTDTQYF. For the CDR3, the DNA is TGTGCCAGCAGGCGGACGGGACTAGCGGTTACCACAGATACGCAGTATTTT. This chain uses TRBV6-1 with TRBJ2-3; 11 bases align to TRBD2. CDR3 length: 17 residues. J lost 2 bases, V lost 6 bases, and 10 bases had no gene match. Germline V gene lookup returns CDR1 MNHNS and CDR2 SASEGT.